Following are 26 T cell receptor beta chains from one sample sequenced in a study of blood T cell repertoires in COVID-19. Profiled with immunoSEQ multiplex PCR; TCRdb holds only in-frame clones, not every one. The sample comprises 150,000 to 160,000 clones, roughly nine tenths of which are singletons, and less than 0.6% rests with the top ten. Specimen: peripheral blood. The receptors originated from a man aged 45-65 years with acute or convalescent COVID-19.

The chain recombines TRBV7-3 with TRBJ1-1; maybe TRBD1 (6 bases). CDR3 length equals 13 residues. The germline CDR1 and CDR2 sequences are SGHTA and FQGTGA. Trimming left V 1 base short and J 6 bases short, with 9 bases between. The CDR3 nucleotides are TGTGCCAGCAGCTTAATACAGGGTGCTGAAGCTTTCTTT. Amino acid sequence: CASSLIQGAEAFF.

Notes on this clone: A read error may produce the germline difference seen at one junction end. The chain combines TRBV10-3 with TRBJ1-5, with TRBD1 matching 8 bases. This CDR3 is 16 amino acids long. Germline CDR1 reads ENHRY; CDR2 reads SYGVKD. DNA for the CDR3: TGTGCCATCAGTGAGTGGGGGACAGGTAGCGATCAGCCCCAGCATTTT. Protein product: CAISEWGTGSDQPQHF.

A few counts support this clone. The chain joins TRBV7-2 to TRBJ1-4, with D perhaps matching TRBD1 (5 bases). V lost 5 bases to trimming and J lost 5 bases, with 12 bases between them. Looked up from germline, CDR1 is SGHTA and CDR2 is FQGNSA. This CDR3 is 14 amino acids long. CDR3 DNA: TGTGCCAGCAGCCACGACAGCACAAATGAAAAACTGTTTTTT. Its translation is CASSHDSTNEKLFF.

This chain links TRBV6-5 with TRBJ1-5; 8 nucleotides match TRBD1. The CDR3 covers 13 residues. Germline-derived CDR1 and CDR2 are MNHEY and SVGAGI. Trimming removed 2 bases from V and 10 bases from J; junction bases left unmatched: 4. CDR3 region: CASSYLTGEPQHF. The DNA for the CDR3 is TGTGCCAGCAGTTACCTGACAGGGGAACCCCAGCATTTT.

J is TRBJ2-2 and V is TRBV14, with 9 bases fitting TRBD1. This CDR3 has 16 amino acids. The V segment lost 1 base and the J segment 4 bases; nucleotides outside the gene matches: 4. Germline loops: CDR1 SGHDN, CDR2 FVKESK. CDR3 DNA sequence: TGTGCCAGCAGCCAAGTCGGGACAGGGTTCACCGGGGAGCTGTTTTTT. Its translation is CASSQVGTGFTGELFF.

V usage is TRBV12-3 or TRBV12-4 and J usage is TRBJ2-7, with D unclear. The V end lost 5 bases, the J end lost 3 bases, and 8 bases lay between the germline ends. The CDR3 length is 12 residues. For the CDR3, the DNA is TGTGCCAGCAGTATGACAAGCTACGAGCAGTACTTC. It yields the protein CASSMTSYEQYF.

This chain connects TRBV11-1 to TRBJ2-1, with 14 nucleotides matching TRBD2. The CDR3 has 14 amino acids. Trimming cost V 5 bases and J 9 bases; bases outside gene matches: 3. CDR1 is SGHAT and CDR2 is FQDESV in the germline V gene (reference sequence). CDR3 region: CASSQGLAGAEQFF. DNA of the CDR3: TGTGCCAGCAGCCAGGGACTAGCGGGGGCTGAGCAGTTCTTC.

This clone has only one observation. As DNA, the CDR3 is TGTGCCAGCAGTTTTTTTAGCCCTGGGGCCAACGTCCTGACTTTC. Translating gives CASSFFSPGANVLTF. This chain joins TRBV27 and TRBJ2-6, with D unclear. Germline CDR1 and CDR2: MNHEY and SMNVEV (reference sequence). Trimming stripped 3 bases from V and 2 bases from J, with 8 bases between. This CDR3 contains 15 residues.

This chain uses TRBV27 with TRBJ1-6; D gene unclear. CDR3 length equals 14 residues. CDR1 is MNHEY and CDR2 is SMNVEV in the germline V gene (reference sequence). Trimming cost V 5 bases and J 6 bases, with 11 bases left between them. CDR3 region: CASSVGSTNSPLHF. In DNA form, the CDR3 reads TGTGCCAGCAGTGTCGGGTCTACTAATTCACCCCTCCACTTT.

The chain recombines TRBV5-6 with TRBJ1-5; 9 bases are shared with TRBD1. Germline V gene sequence: CDR1 SGHDT, CDR2 YYEEEE. J gave up 4 bases and V 5 bases, and 4 bases lay outside the gene matches. The CDR3 is made up of 14 amino acids. The CDR3 sequence is CASSYRGLNQPQHF. The CDR3 DNA reads TGTGCCAGCAGTTACAGGGGGCTGAATCAGCCCCAGCATTTT.

The chain is built from TRBV5-1 and TRBJ1-3; no definite D call. Germline loops: CDR1 SGHRS, CDR2 YFSETQ. Trimming removed 0 bases at V and 0 bases at J, with 7 bases between. The CDR3 spans 15 residues. The CDR3 loop reads CASSLGAGSGNTIYF. The CDR3 region has the DNA TGCGCCAGCAGCTTGGGCGCAGGCTCTGGAAACACCATATATTTT.

The V and J genes are TRBV3-1 (or the pseudogene TRBV3-2) and TRBJ2-1; 10 bases are a match to TRBD2. The CDR3 is 16 amino acids. The V and J ends lost 3 bases and 4 bases, in that order; junction bases with no gene match: 6. Germline values: CDR1 LGHDT, CDR2 YNNKEL (reference sequence). This chain's CDR3 is CASSQTSSGSYNEQFF. CDR3 coding DNA: TGTGCCAGCAGCCAGACCTCTAGCGGGAGTTACAATGAGCAGTTCTTC.

Only one count was recorded for this clone. This chain links TRBV5-4 with TRBJ2-2; TRBD2 agrees at 7 bases. The CDR3 runs 12 residues. Germline V lookup: CDR1 SGHNT, CDR2 YYREEE (reference sequence). CDR3 bases: TGTGGGTGGGCGGGAGACACCGGGGAGCTGTTTTTT. This codes for CGWAGDTGELFF.

The V and J genes are TRBV2 and TRBJ1-5; D is perhaps TRBD1 (6 bases). V was pared by 6 bases and J by 0 bases, with 18 bases between. Per the germline V gene, CDR1 is SNHLY and CDR2 is FYNNEI. This CDR3 has 17 amino acids. The DNA of the CDR3 is TGTGCCAGCAGATTGGAAGGGGGGGAATATAGCAATCAGCCCCAGCATTTT. This encodes CASRLEGGEYSNQPQHF. The full variable domain, rest sourced from reference TRBV2 and TRBJ1-5, is EPEVTQTPSHQVTQMGQEVILRCVPISNHLYFYWYRQILGQKVEFLVSFYNNEISEKSEIFDDQFSVERPDGSNFTLKIRSTKLEDSAMYFCASRLEGGEYSNQPQHFGDGTRLSIL.

The rearrangement uses TRBV7-9 and TRBJ1-2; a weak D match, TRBD1 (6 bases). The germline V gene has CDR1 SEHNR and CDR2 FQNEAQ (reference sequence). The CDR3 totals 14 residues. V shed 1 base and J shed 1 base, with 7 bases lying between them. The CDR3 loop reads CASSLGTVNYGYTF. DNA of the CDR3: TGTGCCAGCAGCTTAGGGACAGTTAACTATGGCTACACCTTC.

This chain uses TRBV11-2 with TRBJ2-2, with D uncertain. The CDR3 has 13 residues. The ends were cut back, 5 bases at V and 2 bases at J, with 6 bases in the middle. Looked up from germline, CDR1 is SGHAT and CDR2 is FQNNGV. The CDR3 DNA reads TGTGCCAGCAGCAGAGTCAACACCGGGGAGCTGTTTTTT. This sequence encodes CASSRVNTGELFF.

This chain links TRBV7-2 with TRBJ1-1; D not resolved. Trimming stripped 5 bases from V and 0 bases from J, with 10 bases between. The CDR3 runs 14 residues. CDR1 and CDR2 (germline): SGHTA, FQGNSA. The CDR3 coding sequence is TGTGCCAGCAGCGGAGGGATATTGAACACTGAAGCTTTCTTT. It is translated as CASSGGILNTEAFF.

The chain is built from TRBV5-1 and TRBJ1-4; D uncertain. Germline V gives CDR1 SGHRS, CDR2 YFSETQ. The CDR3 has 14 amino acids. The V end was cut by 0 bases, the J end by 2 bases, with 5 bases between. The CDR3 region has the DNA TGCGCCAGCAGCTTGGGTCCGACTAATGAAAAACTGTTTTTT. The encoded protein is CASSLGPTNEKLFF.

The chain is built from TRBV6-5 and TRBJ1-2; 7 bases are a match to TRBD1. Germline CDR1 MNHEY, CDR2 SVGAGI. Trimming cost V 6 bases and J 5 bases; bases outside gene matches: 6. There are 13 residues in the CDR3. This CDR3 is CASRRQGQYGYTF. The CDR3 nucleotides read TGTGCCAGCAGACGACAGGGTCAGTATGGCTACACCTTC.

This clone was picked up a small number of times. The chain combines TRBV19 with TRBJ1-5; 10 bases align to TRBD1. There are 23 residues in the CDR3. J gave up 0 bases and V 6 bases, and 26 bases lay outside the gene matches. Germline-derived CDR1 and CDR2 are LNHDA and SQIVND (reference sequence). This CDR3 reads CASSLRHSFFRDRGNHSNQPQHF. The DNA of the CDR3 is TGTGCCAGTAGCCTACGACACTCCTTTTTCCGGGACAGGGGAAACCATAGCAATCAGCCCCAGCATTTT.

V gene TRBV5-1 combines with J gene TRBJ2-5; D is perhaps TRBD2 (6 bases). Trimming took 2 bases from V and 5 from J, leaving 13 bases between them. The V gene's germline CDR1 is SGHRS and CDR2 YFSETQ. This CDR3 is 14 amino acids long. The CDR3 sequence: CASSLGTTRETQYF. CDR3 nucleotide sequence: TGCGCCAGCAGCTTAGGGACGACTAGGGAGACCCAGTACTTC. The complete variable domain, with remaining parts taken from reference TRBV5-1 and TRBJ2-5, reads KAGVTQTPRYLIKTRGQQVTLSCSPISGHRSVSWYQQTPGQGLQFLFEYFSETQRNKGNFPGRFSGRQFSNSRSEMNVSTLELGDSALYLCASSLGTTRETQYFGPGTRLLVL.

The rearrangement uses TRBV27 and TRBJ1-5; 8 bases map to TRBD1. V trimming: 6 bases; J trimming: 9 bases; junction bases outside the gene matches: 10. Germline CDR1 reads MNHEY; CDR2 reads SMNVEV (reference sequence). This CDR3 comprises 14 residues. The CDR3 region is CASSRQGKITPQHF. In nucleotides, the CDR3 is TGTGCCAGCAGCAGACAGGGGAAAATCACGCCCCAGCATTTT.

V usage is TRBV28 and J usage is TRBJ1-5; 8 bases line up with TRBD1. After removal of 11 bases from V and 6 bases from J, the junction contained 12 bases not matched to a gene. This CDR3 is 14 amino acids long. CDR1 and CDR2 (germline): MDHEN, SYDVKM. The CDR3 loop reads CAAGEAGGFQPQHF. The CDR3 nucleotides read TGTGCCGCAGGAGAGGCAGGGGGCTTTCAGCCCCAGCATTTT.

The chain uses TRBV6-4 and TRBJ1-6; 10 bases fit TRBD1. The CDR3 has 15 amino acids. V was clipped by 5 bases and J by 7 bases; unmatched bases: 5. Germline V gene data show CDR1 as MRHNA and CDR2 as SNTAGT. The CDR3, as DNA: TGTGCCAGCAGTCTCGGGACAGGGGAAAATTCACCCCTCCACTTT. It encodes CASSLGTGENSPLHF.

This clone was detected only a few times. The rearrangement joins TRBV7-6 to TRBJ2-1; 9 bases match TRBD2. There are 16 residues in the CDR3. Germline CDR1 is SGHVS and CDR2 is FNYEAQ. With V trimmed by 8 bases and J by 10 bases, 18 bases remained unmatched. Here the CDR3 reads CASVTTSGGPKGEQFF. The DNA for the CDR3 is TGTGCCAGCGTAACGACGAGCGGGGGGCCCAAGGGAGAGCAGTTCTTC.

The chain uses TRBV5-3 and TRBJ2-4; 7 nucleotides match TRBD1. TRBV5-3 falls under the ORF class, with uncertain function. Trimming at V came to 2 bases and at J to 0 bases, leaving 8 bases not matched to a gene. The CDR3 covers 17 residues. CDR3: CARSLQGTARAKNIQYF. The CDR3 region has the DNA TGTGCCAGAAGCTTACAAGGGACAGCTCGAGCCAAAAACATTCAGTACTTC.